This T cell receptor (beta chain) emerged from a study of T cell repertoires in aging, cancer and after chemotherapy. Study details: Patients with chronic lymphocytic leukemia were sampled before and after fludarabine- or bendamustine-based chemotherapy. Broader study findings: These repertoire data do not allow conclusions about immunological memory after chemotherapy.

As to this clonotype: Its antigen is unidentified.

A mixed TRB-A/B primer pool amplified rearranged TRB by multiplex touch-down PCR. MiXCR, run by TCRdb on the multiplex PCR reads, gives a single entry per CDR3 protein. The repertoire holds 5,000 to 6,500 distinct CDR3 sequences, around 40% seen once, with roughly half in the top ten. TCR beta rearrangements were amplified from peripheral blood genomic DNA. This CDR3 is 22 amino acids long. Sequenced: blood. The source is a human donor with a blood cancer. V and J are TRBV21-1 and TRBJ1-2; TRBD1, the D gene given by the table, was not confirmed from the DNA. TRBV21-1 is described as a pseudogene. The CDR3 DNA reads TGTGCCAGCATCTTAACCCCACTAGGACAGGGGGGCGCCCGACATCCCGTCTATGGCTACACCTTC. Protein sequence: CASILTPLGQGGARHPVYGYTF.